Listed here is a single T cell receptor beta chain. What it binds is not known. This entry belongs to a study of circulating tumor DNA in untreated peripheral T-cell lymphoma. Study-wide results and caveats: A trend toward worse survival accompanied detectable post-therapy ctDNA. In about 72% of patients, tumor-specific clonotypes were identified. Two patients with persistent post-therapy ctDNA stayed in remission.

The V end was cut by 3 bases, the J end by 5 bases, with 11 bases between. The length of the CDR3 is 14 residues. Looked up from germline, CDR1 is SGHTA and CDR2 is FQGTGA. Data came from immunoSEQ multiplex PCR; TCRdb stores just in-frame clones and leaves some out. The sample holds just under 400 clones, approximately 86% seen once. The chain combines TRBV7-3 with TRBJ2-1; tentative D call: TRBD2 (6 bases). The sample was cell-free DNA from blood serum. The TCR sequence derives from a human donor with peripheral T-cell lymphoma. CDR3 DNA: TGTGCCAGCAGCTTCCGGGGCGGGAACAATGAGCAGTTCTTC. Its protein product is CASSFRGGNNEQFF.